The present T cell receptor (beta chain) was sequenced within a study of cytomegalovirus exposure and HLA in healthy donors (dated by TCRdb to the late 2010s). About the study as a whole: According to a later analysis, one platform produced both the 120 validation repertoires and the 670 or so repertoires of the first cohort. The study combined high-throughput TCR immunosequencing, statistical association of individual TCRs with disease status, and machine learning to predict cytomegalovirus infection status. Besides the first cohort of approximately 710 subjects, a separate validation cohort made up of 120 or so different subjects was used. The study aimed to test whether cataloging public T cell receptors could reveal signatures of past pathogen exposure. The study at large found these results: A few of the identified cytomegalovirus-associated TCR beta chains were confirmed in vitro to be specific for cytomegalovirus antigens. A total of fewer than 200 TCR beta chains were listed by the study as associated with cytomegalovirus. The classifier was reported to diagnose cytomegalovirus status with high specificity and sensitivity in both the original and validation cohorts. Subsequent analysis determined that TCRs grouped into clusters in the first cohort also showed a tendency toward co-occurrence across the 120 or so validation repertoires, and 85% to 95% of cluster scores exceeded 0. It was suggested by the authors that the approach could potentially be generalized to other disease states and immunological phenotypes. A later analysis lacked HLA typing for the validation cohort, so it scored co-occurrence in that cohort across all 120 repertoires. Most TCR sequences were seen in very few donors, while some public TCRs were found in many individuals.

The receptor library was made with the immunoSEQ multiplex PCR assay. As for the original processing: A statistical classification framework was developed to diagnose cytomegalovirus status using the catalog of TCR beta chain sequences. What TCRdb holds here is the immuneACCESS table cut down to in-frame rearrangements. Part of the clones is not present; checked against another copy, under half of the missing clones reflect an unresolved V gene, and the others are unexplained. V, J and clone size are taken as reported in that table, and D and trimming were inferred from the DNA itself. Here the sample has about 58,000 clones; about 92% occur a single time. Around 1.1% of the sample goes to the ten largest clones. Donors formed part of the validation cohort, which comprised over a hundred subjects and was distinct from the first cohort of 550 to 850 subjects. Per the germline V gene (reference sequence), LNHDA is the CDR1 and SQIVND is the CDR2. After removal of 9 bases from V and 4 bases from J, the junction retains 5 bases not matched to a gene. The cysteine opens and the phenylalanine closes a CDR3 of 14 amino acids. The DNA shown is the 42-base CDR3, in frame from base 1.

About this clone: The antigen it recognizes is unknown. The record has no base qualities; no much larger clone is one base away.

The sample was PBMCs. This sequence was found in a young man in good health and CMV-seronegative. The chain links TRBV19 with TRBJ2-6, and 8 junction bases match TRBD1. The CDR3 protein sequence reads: CARNRGFGANVLTF. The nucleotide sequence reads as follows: TGTGCCAGGAACAGGGGGTTCGGGGCCAACGTCCTGACTTTC.